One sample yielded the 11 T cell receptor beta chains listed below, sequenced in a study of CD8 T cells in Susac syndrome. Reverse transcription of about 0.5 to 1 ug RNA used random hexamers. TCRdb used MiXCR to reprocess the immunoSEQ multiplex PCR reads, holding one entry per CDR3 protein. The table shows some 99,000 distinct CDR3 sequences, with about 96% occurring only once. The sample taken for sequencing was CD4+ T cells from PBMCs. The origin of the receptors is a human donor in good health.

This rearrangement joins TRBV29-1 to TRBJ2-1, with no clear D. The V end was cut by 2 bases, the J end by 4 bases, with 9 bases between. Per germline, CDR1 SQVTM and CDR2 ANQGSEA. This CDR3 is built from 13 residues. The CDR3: CSVESPQYNEQFF. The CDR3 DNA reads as TGCAGCGTTGAATCCCCGCAGTACAATGAGCAGTTCTTC.

The CDR3 region is CSVEEKTQYF. The CDR3 DNA sequence: TGCAGCGTTGAGGAGAAGACCCAGTACTTC. The V gene is TRBV29-1, the J gene TRBJ2-5; no clear D. Trimming left V 3 bases short and J 6 bases short, with 5 bases between. The CDR3 sequence is 10 residues long. Germline V CDR1 and CDR2: SQVTM, ANQGSEA.

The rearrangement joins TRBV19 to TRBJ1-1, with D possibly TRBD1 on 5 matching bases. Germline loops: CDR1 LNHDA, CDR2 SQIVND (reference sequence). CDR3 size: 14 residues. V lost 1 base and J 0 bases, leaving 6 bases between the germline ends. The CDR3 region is CASSIGGMNTEAFF. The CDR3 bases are TGTGCCAGTAGTATAGGGGGGATGAACACTGAAGCTTTCTTT.

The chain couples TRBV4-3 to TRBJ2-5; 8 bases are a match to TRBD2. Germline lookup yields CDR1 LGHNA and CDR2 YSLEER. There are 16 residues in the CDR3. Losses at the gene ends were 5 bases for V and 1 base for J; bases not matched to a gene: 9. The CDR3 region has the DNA TGCGCCAGCAGCGAGCACCCACTAGCGGTCCAAGAGACCCAGTACTTC. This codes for CASSEHPLAVQETQYF.

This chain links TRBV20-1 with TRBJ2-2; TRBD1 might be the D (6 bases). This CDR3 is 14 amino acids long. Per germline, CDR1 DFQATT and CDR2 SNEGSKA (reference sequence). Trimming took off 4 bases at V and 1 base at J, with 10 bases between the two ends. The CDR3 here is CSANAGENTGELFF. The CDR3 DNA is TGCAGTGCTAATGCAGGGGAGAACACCGGGGAGCTGTTTTTT.

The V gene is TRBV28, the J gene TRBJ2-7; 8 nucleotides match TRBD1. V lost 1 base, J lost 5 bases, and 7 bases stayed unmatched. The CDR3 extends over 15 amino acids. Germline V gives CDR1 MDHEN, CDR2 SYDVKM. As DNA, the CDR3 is TGTGCCAGCAGTTTATCCGGGACAGGTTTAAACGAGCAGTACTTC. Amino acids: CASSLSGTGLNEQYF.

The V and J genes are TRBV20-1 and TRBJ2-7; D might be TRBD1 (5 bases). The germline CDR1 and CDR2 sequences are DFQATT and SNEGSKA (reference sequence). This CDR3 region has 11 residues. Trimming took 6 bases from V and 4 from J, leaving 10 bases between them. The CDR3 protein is CSAWKGYEQYF. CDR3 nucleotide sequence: TGCAGTGCGTGGAAGGGGTACGAGCAGTACTTC.

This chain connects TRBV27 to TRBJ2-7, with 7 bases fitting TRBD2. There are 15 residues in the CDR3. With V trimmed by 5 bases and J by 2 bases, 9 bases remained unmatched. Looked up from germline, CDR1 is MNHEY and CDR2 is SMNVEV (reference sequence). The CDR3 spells CASSARAGEPYEQYF. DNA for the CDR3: TGTGCCAGCAGTGCCCGGGCGGGAGAACCCTACGAGCAGTACTTC.

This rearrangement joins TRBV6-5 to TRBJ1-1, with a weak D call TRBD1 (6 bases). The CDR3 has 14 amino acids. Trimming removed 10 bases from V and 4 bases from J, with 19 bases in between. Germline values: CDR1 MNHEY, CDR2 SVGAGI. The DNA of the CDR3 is TGTGCCACCGAATCATCTCAGACAGGCACTGAAGCTTTCTTT. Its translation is CATESSQTGTEAFF.

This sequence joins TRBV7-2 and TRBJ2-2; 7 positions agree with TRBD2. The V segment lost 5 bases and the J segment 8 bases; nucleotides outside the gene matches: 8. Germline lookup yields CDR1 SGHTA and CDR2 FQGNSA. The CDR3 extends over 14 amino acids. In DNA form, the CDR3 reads TGTGCCAGCAGCATCACTAGCGATCCGGGGGAGCTGTTTTTT. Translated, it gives CASSITSDPGELFF.

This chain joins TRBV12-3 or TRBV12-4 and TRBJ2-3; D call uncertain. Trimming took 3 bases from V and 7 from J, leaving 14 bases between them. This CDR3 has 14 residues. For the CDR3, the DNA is TGTGCCAGCAGTTTCGCCCTGCCCTTGAATACGCAGTATTTT. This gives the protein CASSFALPLNTQYF.